Each of the 22 T cell receptor beta chains below was sequenced from the same sample in a study of T cells after posttransplantation cyclophosphamide. Some clones are missing from TCRdb's copy, which holds only in-frame ones; the method was immunoSEQ multiplex PCR. The sample was found to contain more than 10,000 clones, and every one recurs. Treatment was busulfan-fludarabine conditioning, a marrow graft, and cyclophosphamide on days +3 and +4. Sample: PBMCs, taken after allogeneic stem cell transplant with posttransplant cyclophosphamide. The receptors come from a female patient aged 40-50 years who received an allogeneic stem cell transplant from an unrelated donor, was CMV-positive, and had acute GVHD only. Some of these T cells may belong to the graft donor.

Many counts were recorded for this clone. This chain links TRBV19 with TRBJ1-3; D remains unclear. The CDR3 loop spans 13 amino acids. Germline CDR1 and CDR2: LNHDA and SQIVND (reference sequence). The ends were cut back, 7 bases at V and 0 bases at J, with 7 bases in the middle. The CDR3 protein is CASNDNSGNTIYF. As DNA, the CDR3 is TGTGCCAGTAATGACAACTCTGGAAACACCATATATTTT.

The chain joins TRBV7-2 to TRBJ2-7; possible D gene TRBD2, 7 bases. The CDR3 has 17 amino acids. Trimming removed 4 bases at V and 0 bases at J, with 19 bases between. Germline lookup yields CDR1 SGHTA and CDR2 FQGNSA. The CDR3 bases are TGTGCCAGCAGCTCTAGGGGGGGTGGGAGCCCCTCCTACGAGCAGTACTTC. Protein product: CASSSRGGGSPSYEQYF. Filled out from reference TRBV7-2 and TRBJ2-7, the complete variable domain reads GAGVSQSPSNKVTEKGKDVELRCDPISGHTALYWYRQSLGQGLEFLIYFQGNSAPDKSGLPSDRFSAERTGGSVSTLTIQRTQQEDSAVYLCASSSRGGGSPSYEQYFGPGTRLTVT.

This clone was seen a few times. V is TRBV18 and J is TRBJ2-3; TRBD2 agrees at 8 bases. Germline V gene lookup returns CDR1 KGHSH and CDR2 LQKENI. The CDR3 is 15 residues long. With V trimmed by 3 bases and J by 7 bases, 9 bases remained unmatched. As DNA, the CDR3 is TGTGCCAGCTCACCCCGCAGGGGCGGGGGGAATACGCAGTATTTT. Translating gives CASSPRRGGGNTQYF.

The chain joins TRBV28 to TRBJ1-6, with 9 bases fitting TRBD1. From germline, CDR1 is MDHEN and CDR2 SYDVKM. The CDR3 spans 15 residues. Trimming at V came to 5 bases and at J to 2 bases, leaving 1 base not matched to a gene. As DNA, the CDR3 is TGTGCCAGCAGTGGGGACAGGGCCTATAATTCACCCCTCCACTTT. Amino acids: CASSGDRAYNSPLHF.

This clone has a count of ten or more. The chain is built from TRBV19 and TRBJ2-3; D is perhaps TRBD1 (5 bases). Germline CDR1 LNHDA, CDR2 SQIVND (reference sequence). The V end lost 6 bases, the J end lost 1 base, and 14 bases lay between the germline ends. The CDR3 has 15 amino acids. DNA of the CDR3: TGTGCCAGTAGAAGACAGAGCATCGGCACAGATACGCAGTATTTT. This sequence encodes CASRRQSIGTDTQYF. Complete variable domain (other parts from reference TRBV19 and TRBJ2-3): DGGITQSPKYLFRKEGQNVTLSCEQNLNHDAMYWYRQDPGQGLRLIYYSQIVNDFQKGDIAEGYSVSREKKESFPLTVTSAQKNPTAFYLCASRRQSIGTDTQYFGPGTRLTVL.

This rearrangement joins TRBV14 to TRBJ2-5; 11 nucleotides line up with TRBD2. This CDR3 is built from 16 residues. CDR1 is SGHDN and CDR2 is FVKESK in the germline V gene. V lost 1 base, J lost 7 bases, and 8 bases stayed unmatched. In nucleotides, the CDR3 is TGTGCCAGCAGCCAAGGGAGTAGCGGGGGGGCAAGGACCCAGTACTTC. As protein: CASSQGSSGGARTQYF.

This clone was picked up a small number of times. The chain has TRBV30 and TRBJ2-7, with D possibly being TRBD2 (5 bases). This CDR3 contains 14 residues. Looked up from germline, CDR1 is GTSNPN and CDR2 is SVGIG (reference sequence). V lost 0 bases and J lost 3, with 12 bases in between. This CDR3 reads CAWSVRLASYEQYF. CDR3 nucleotides: TGTGCCTGGAGTGTACGTTTAGCGAGCTACGAGCAGTACTTC. Using reference TRBV30 and TRBJ2-7 for the parts outside the CDR3, the full variable domain is SQTIHQWPATLVQPVGSPLSLECTVEGTSNPNLYWYRQAAGRGLQLLFYSVGIGQISSEVPQNLSASRPQDRQFILSSKKLLLSDSGFYLCAWSVRLASYEQYFGPGTRLTVT.

This clone has more than one count but fewer than ten. The chain links TRBV2 to TRBJ1-4; TRBD1 might be the D (6 bases). The CDR3 extends over 15 amino acids. CDR1 is SNHLY and CDR2 is FYNNEI in the germline V gene. V lost 3 bases, J lost 5 bases, and 13 bases lay in between. CDR3 nucleotide sequence: TGTGCCAGCAGTGACAGGGGAGGGGAAAATGAAAAACTGTTTTTT. Amino acids: CASSDRGGENEKLFF.

This clone was recorded many times. The chain employs TRBV10-3 and TRBJ1-4, with TRBD1 as a possible D gene (6 bases). V dropped 7 bases and J dropped 7 bases, with 13 bases sitting between them. The CDR3 totals 13 residues. Germline values: CDR1 ENHRY, CDR2 SYGVKD. The CDR3: CAINRDKSEKLFF. The DNA of the CDR3 is TGTGCCATCAACCGGGACAAAAGTGAAAAACTGTTTTTT.

The CDR3 here is CASSPRRYRNQPQHF. CDR3 bases: TGTGCCAGCTCACCAAGGAGGTATCGCAATCAGCCCCAGCATTTT. The rearrangement links TRBV18 to TRBJ1-5; no clear D. The CDR3 spans 15 residues. Trimming left V 2 bases short and J 2 bases short, with 10 bases between. The germline CDR1 and CDR2 sequences are KGHSH and LQKENI.

This clone appeared a few times. V and J are TRBV7-9 and TRBJ2-4, with TRBD2 identical over 7 bases. Trimming took 8 bases from V and 0 from J; bases not matched to a gene: 10. This CDR3 is 16 amino acids long. In germline, CDR1 is SEHNR, CDR2 FQNEAQ (reference sequence). The DNA for the CDR3 is TGTGCCAGCCGTGGGAGGGCGCCGGGAGCCAAAAACATTCAGTACTTC. This translates into CASRGRAPGAKNIQYF.

CDR3 loop: CASSGPAGGPYNEQFF. CDR3 DNA sequence: TGTGCCAGCAGTGGCCCAGCGGGAGGACCATACAATGAGCAGTTCTTC. The J gene is TRBJ2-1, the V gene TRBV2, with 9 bases matching TRBD2. The germline V gene has CDR1 SNHLY and CDR2 FYNNEI. V trimming: 4 bases; J trimming: 4 bases; junction bases outside the gene matches: 8. The CDR3 totals 16 residues.

This clone appeared many times. The rearrangement links TRBV5-6 to TRBJ2-1, with a weak D call TRBD2 (5 bases). V was pared by 4 bases and J by 6 bases, with 11 bases between. From germline, CDR1 is SGHDT and CDR2 YYEEEE. This CDR3 is built from 13 residues. CDR3: CASSRERGNEQFF. The CDR3 DNA reads as TGTGCCAGCAGCCGAGAACGGGGCAATGAGCAGTTCTTC.

For the CDR3, the DNA is TGTGCCAGCAGCTACCGGGACAGGGGAAATTATGGCTACACCTTC. This translates into CASSYRDRGNYGYTF. The chain combines TRBV7-9 with TRBJ1-2; TRBD1 matches at 10 bases. The germline CDR1 and CDR2 sequences are SEHNR and FQNEAQ (reference sequence). Losses at the gene ends were 4 bases for V and 5 bases for J; bases not matched to a gene: 7. This CDR3 has 15 residues.

This clone has more than one count but fewer than ten. The CDR3, as DNA: TGTGCCTGGAGGACTAGCGGGAGTACAGATACGCAGTATTTT. It codes for CAWRTSGSTDTQYF. The rearrangement links TRBV30 to TRBJ2-3; 12 bases are shared with TRBD2. Germline lookup yields CDR1 GTSNPN and CDR2 SVGIG (reference sequence). The length of the CDR3 is 14 residues. V gave up 3 bases and J gave up 3 bases; unmatched junction bases: 1.

The rearrangement uses TRBV18 and TRBJ2-7; TRBD1 agrees at 8 bases. CDR1 and CDR2 (germline): KGHSH, LQKENI. The CDR3 loop spans 14 amino acids. The ends lost 2 bases at V and 5 bases at J; junction bases unmatched: 5. CDR3 amino acids: CASSPTAGGDEQYV. The CDR3 DNA reads TGTGCCAGCTCACCAACTGCAGGGGGCGACGAGCAGTACGTC.

In its sample, this clone was seen many times. The rearrangement uses TRBV7-9 and TRBJ1-1; D perhaps matches TRBD1 (5 bases). Per the germline V gene, CDR1 is SEHNR and CDR2 is FQNEAQ (reference sequence). Between the trimmed V and J ends, which lost 5 bases and 5 bases, there was a span of 15 bases. The CDR3 loop spans 14 amino acids. The CDR3 reads CASSDLQGRTEAFF. CDR3 in DNA: TGTGCCAGCAGCGACCTCCAGGGTAGAACTGAAGCTTTCTTT.

This clone was observed many times. The gene calls are TRBV4-1 and TRBJ2-5; perhaps TRBD2 as D (6 bases). Germline CDR1 MGHRA, CDR2 YSYEKL. V was trimmed by 2 bases and J by 1 base, leaving 8 bases between them. The CDR3 is made up of 14 amino acids. Here the CDR3 reads CASSQKEGQETQYF. The CDR3 DNA reads as TGCGCCAGCAGCCAAAAGGAGGGCCAAGAGACCCAGTACTTC.

This clone was seen a handful of times. V gene TRBV4-1 combines with J gene TRBJ2-4; TRBD2 might be the D (6 bases). The CDR3 is made up of 16 amino acids. The germline CDR1 and CDR2 sequences are MGHRA and YSYEKL. The V gene lost 0 bases and the J gene lost 1 base, with 10 bases spanning the gap. The CDR3 bases are TGCGCCAGCAGCCAAGATACGGGAGCGGCCAAAAACATTCAGTACTTC. It yields the protein CASSQDTGAAKNIQYF.

This clone was found a few times. The chain links TRBV4-3 to TRBJ2-5, with 13 bases fitting TRBD2. Germline V CDR1 and CDR2: LGHNA, YSLEER. The CDR3 sequence is 16 residues long. The V gene end was trimmed by 2 bases and the J gene end by 3 bases; junction bases not matched to a gene: 3. The CDR3 spells CASSQNGLAGEETQYF. In nucleotides, the CDR3 is TGCGCCAGCAGCCAAAACGGACTAGCGGGGGAAGAGACCCAGTACTTC.

This clone was recorded many times. The V gene is TRBV9, the J gene TRBJ2-6; 10 positions agree with TRBD1. The CDR3 is 18 amino acids. V was clipped by 6 bases and J by 1 base; unmatched bases: 10. The germline V gene has CDR1 SGDLS and CDR2 YYNGEE. The CDR3 coding sequence is TGTGCCAGCACCATATCCCGGGACAGGGGATCTGGGGCCAACGTCCTGACTTTC. Its translation is CASTISRDRGSGANVLTF.

This clone occurred many times. The chain uses TRBV5-1 and TRBJ2-1; D perhaps matches TRBD1 (5 bases). Looked up from germline, CDR1 is SGHRS and CDR2 is YFSETQ. CDR3 length: 13 amino acids. V lost 0 bases, J lost 6 bases, and 7 bases lay in between. Here the CDR3 reads CASSLGQLNEQFF. The DNA of the CDR3 is TGCGCCAGCAGCTTGGGACAGCTCAATGAGCAGTTCTTC.